These 21 T cell receptor gamma chains share one sample of origin, sequenced in a study of intestinal T cells in coeliac disease. For each case, the template was genomic DNA from ten roughly 4.6-µm formalin-fixed paraffin-embedded scrolls. TRG repertoires were amplified with LymphoTrack primers from approximately 0.2 ug of biopsy DNA. TCRdb re-identified clones in the multiplex PCR reads via CATT. The sample has 800 to 1,000 gamma-chain clones, about 46% seen once. The sequencing sample was made of a duodenal biopsy. The source of these receptors is a human donor with celiac disease.

This clone occurred a few times. The protein given by TCRdb reflects a much larger clone and differs at residue 5 from this DNA's translation, likely from a read error; the protein shown is the DNA's translation. The chain links TRGV2 to TRGJP2. V shed 5 bases and J 1 base; nucleotides not matched to a gene: 4. CDR1 and CDR2 from the germline V gene are EGSNGY and YDSYNSKV. The CDR3 sequence is 14 residues long. CDR3: CATWGGSSDWIKTF. CDR3 in DNA: TGTGCCACCTGGGGCGGTAGTAGTGATTGGATCAAGACGTTT.

The chain is built from TRGV8 and TRGJ1 or TRGJ2. This CDR3 spans 13 amino acids. V lost 6 bases and J lost 2; bases outside the gene matches: 7. Germline CDR1 is VENAVY and CDR2 is YDSYNSRV. CDR3 sequence reads: CATWISDYYKKLF. CDR3 sequence (DNA): TGTGCCACCTGGATATCGGATTATTATAAGAAACTCTTT.

Within the sample, this clone is large. J is TRGJ1 or TRGJ2 and V is TRGV4. The V gene's germline CDR1 is EGSTGY and CDR2 YDSYTSSV. V lost 0 bases to trimming and J lost 2 bases; unmatched junction nucleotides: 4. The CDR3 is made up of 14 amino acids. CDR3 in amino acids: CATWDGVDYYKKLF. The CDR3 coding sequence is TGTGCCACCTGGGATGGGGTGGATTATTATAAGAAACTCTTT.

This clone is large by share. The chain has TRGV8 and TRGJ1 or TRGJ2. Germline CDR1 and CDR2: VENAVY and YDSYNSRV. Trimming at V came to 7 bases and at J to 10 bases, leaving 4 bases not matched to a gene. The CDR3 runs to 9 residues. The CDR3 nucleotides read TGTGCCACCTGCCAAAAGAAACTCTTT. Translating gives CATCQKKLF.

In regard to this clone: A much larger clone differs by one base, so this may be a read error. The same CDR3 is also encoded by other DNA sequences in this sample. This sequence joins TRGV4 and TRGJ1 or TRGJ2. The length of the CDR3 is 11 residues. Per germline, CDR1 EGSTGY and CDR2 YDSYTSSV. CDR3 sequence (DNA): TGTGCCACCTGGGCCTATTATAAGAAACTCTTC. Its translation is CATWAYYKKLF.

Only a few counts were recorded for this clone. This rearrangement joins TRGV3 to TRGJ1 or TRGJ2. There are 12 residues in the CDR3. The ends lost 5 bases at V and 6 bases at J; junction bases unmatched: 7. Germline lookup yields CDR1 VTNTFY and CDR2 YDVSTARD (reference sequence). In DNA form, the CDR3 reads TGTGCCACCTGGGGACGGGGTTATAAGAAACTCTTT. This encodes CATWGRGYKKLF.

This chain links TRGV8 with TRGJ1 or TRGJ2. Germline assignment: CDR1 VENAVY and CDR2 YDSYNSRV. The V segment lost 4 bases and the J segment 0 bases; nucleotides outside the gene matches: 6. This CDR3 has 14 residues. The CDR3 protein is CATWEPSNYYKKLF. The CDR3, as DNA: TGTGCCACCTGGGAACCATCGAATTATTATAAGAAACTCTTT.

The rearrangement joins TRGV4 to TRGJ1 or TRGJ2. The CDR3 consists of 14 residues. V lost 0 bases and J lost 5; bases outside the gene matches: 7. Per germline, CDR1 EGSTGY and CDR2 YDSYTSSV. The CDR3 is CATWDGTRHYKKLF. CDR3 in DNA: TGTGCCACCTGGGATGGGACCCGACATTATAAGAAACTCTTT.

V and J are TRGV8 and TRGJ1 or TRGJ2. CDR1 is VENAVY and CDR2 is YDSYNSRV in the germline V gene. The CDR3 runs to 13 residues. V was clipped by 3 bases and J by 6 bases; unmatched bases: 8. The CDR3 spells CATWDQAFYKKLF. The CDR3 DNA sequence: TGTGCCACCTGGGATCAGGCCTTTTATAAGAAACTCTTT.

This clone was observed a few times. TCRdb pairs this DNA with a much larger clone's protein that differs at residue 12, likely a read error; the protein shown was translated from the DNA. The rearrangement links TRGV10 to TRGJP1. TRGJP explains the end of the DNA better; the J call may be wrong. TRGV10 counts as an open reading frame of uncertain function. The CDR3 consists of 13 residues. For the CDR3, the DNA is TGTGCTGCGTGGGATACCACTGGTTGGTTCAAGGTATTT. It codes for CAAWDTTGWFKVF.

The J gene is TRGJ1 or TRGJ2, the V gene TRGV2. The length of the CDR3 is 16 residues. Germline V lookup: CDR1 EGSNGY, CDR2 YDSYNSKV. J gave up 0 bases and V 5 bases, and 13 bases lay outside the gene matches. The CDR3 loop reads CATWARGTRNYYKKLF. The CDR3 DNA reads TGTGCCACCTGGGCACGCGGCACCAGGAATTATTATAAGAAACTCTTT.

The J gene is TRGJ1 or TRGJ2, the V gene TRGV3. The CDR3 consists of 14 residues. Per the germline V gene, CDR1 is VTNTFY and CDR2 is YDVSTARD (reference sequence). The CDR3 reads CAPGTDSNYYKKLF. DNA of the CDR3: TGTGCACCTGGGACAGATTCGAATTATTATAAGAAACTCTTT.

The chain has TRGV8 and TRGJ1 or TRGJ2. J gave up 4 bases and V 0 bases, and 6 bases lay outside the gene matches. Germline CDR1 reads VENAVY; CDR2 reads YDSYNSRV. The CDR3 consists of 14 residues. The CDR3 DNA reads TGTGCCACCTGGGATAGGCCTACGTATTATAAGAAACTCTTT. This codes for CATWDRPTYYKKLF.

The CDR3: CATWDHRTNLFYKKLF. The CDR3 DNA reads TGTGCCACCTGGGATCACCGTACGAATTTATTTTATAAGAAACTCTTT. V and J are TRGV8 and TRGJ1 or TRGJ2. The CDR3 totals 16 residues. V gave up 3 bases and J gave up 6 bases; unmatched junction bases: 17. The germline V gene encodes CDR1 VENAVY and CDR2 YDSYNSRV.

The V and J genes are TRGV2 and TRGJ1 or TRGJ2. Germline CDR1 is EGSNGY and CDR2 is YDSYNSKV. This CDR3 comprises 12 residues. V shed 0 bases and J 9 bases; nucleotides not matched to a gene: 5. CDR3 in DNA: TGTGCCACCTGGGACGGGCCAGGTAAGAAACTCTTT. Translating it yields CATWDGPGKKLF.

This chain uses TRGV8 with TRGJ1 or TRGJ2. The germline gives CDR1 VENAVY, CDR2 YDSYNSRV. This CDR3 contains 13 residues. The trim removed 11 bases at V and 0 bases at J, leaving 10 bases unmatched. CDR3 nucleotides: TGTGCCAGCCTGGGAGTGAATTATTATAAGAAACTCTTT. Residues: CASLGVNYYKKLF.

V and J are TRGV10 and TRGJP1. TRGV10 is reported as an ORF; its role is uncertain. This CDR3 region has 10 residues. V was clipped by 13 bases and J by 14 bases; unmatched bases: 11. This chain's CDR3 is CADGFGFKIF. In nucleotides, the CDR3 is TGTGCTGATGGGTTTGGTTTCAAGATATTT.

As for this clone: TCRdb assigns this DNA the protein of a much larger clone, which departs from its translation at residue 7; this likely reflects a read error, and the protein shown comes from translating the DNA. The CDR3 DNA reads as TGTGCCACCTGGGACGGGCTCAGTGATTGGATCAAGACGTTT. Protein product: CATWDGLSDWIKTF. The V call is TRGV2, the J call TRGJP2. The CDR3 sequence is 14 residues long. V lost 0 bases, J lost 5 bases, and 3 bases stayed unmatched. Germline assignment: CDR1 EGSNGY and CDR2 YDSYNSKV.

The chain couples TRGV8 to TRGJP2. The CDR3 is 17 amino acids. The trim removed 5 bases at V and 6 bases at J, leaving 18 bases unmatched. The germline CDR1 and CDR2 sequences are VENAVY and YDSYNSRV. Written as DNA, the CDR3 is TGTGCCACCTGGGGTACAAAATCCGGAGTGGGTGATTGGATCAAGACGTTT. Translating it yields CATWGTKSGVGDWIKTF.

This clone was seen only a few times. The chain recombines TRGV8 with TRGJP2. This CDR3 has 13 residues. Germline V gene sequence: CDR1 VENAVY, CDR2 YDSYNSRV. The V and J ends lost 9 bases and 1 base, in that order; junction bases with no gene match: 5. This chain's CDR3 is CATPLSSDWIKTF. Here the CDR3 DNA reads TGTGCCACCCCTCTTAGTAGTGATTGGATCAAGACGTTT.

This clone was seen once. V usage is TRGV2 and J usage is TRGJ1 or TRGJ2. Germline V gives CDR1 EGSNGY, CDR2 YDSYNSKV. CDR3 length: 13 amino acids. Losses at the gene ends were 12 bases for V and 3 bases for J; bases not matched to a gene: 14. As DNA, the CDR3 is TGTGCCCACCCTGGGACGCGTTATTATAAGAAACTCTTT. Translated: CAHPGTRYYKKLF.